This T cell receptor (beta chain) was sequenced in a study of cytomegalovirus exposure and HLA in healthy donors. The PCR had 60 Vbeta and 13 Jbeta primers. TCRdb keeps only in-frame clones here, not all; method: immunoSEQ multiplex PCR. Altogether about 140,000 clones are present, 70% being singletons, with the ten largest covering approximately 1.8%. V gave up 4 bases and J gave up 7 bases; unmatched junction bases: 3. The CDR3 spans 12 residues. CDR1 and CDR2 from the germline V gene are SNHLY and FYNNEI. The chain has TRBV2 and TRBJ1-1, with 7 nucleotides matching TRBD1. This clonotype originated in a woman aged 25-40 years in good health and CMV-seronegative. The sample comprised PBMCs. The DNA of the CDR3 is TGTGCCAGCAGTGGGACAGGAGGTGAAGCTTTCTTT. As protein: CASSGTGGEAFF.